Presented here are 30 T cell receptor beta chains from one specimen sequenced in a study of shared clonotypes between healthy human individuals (dated by TCRdb to 2018 to 2021). CD8 naive samples were obtained by positive selection for CCR7 among CD45RO-negative cells, yielding a CD45RA+CCR7+ population from which TemRA cells were excluded. Library preparation employed the immunoSEQ multiplex PCR assay. The table was pulled from immuneACCESS by TCRdb, which kept in-frame rearrangements only. Such tables lose some clones; where checked, under half of the loss comes from unresolved V genes, and the rest has no known cause. For this sample there are about 1.9 million clones; just over 90% appear just once. The ten largest clones represent approximately 1.6% of the sample. Sequenced material: naive CD8+ T cells from PBMCs. This specimen's cell subset or site label, interpreted: CD45RA+CCR7+. Receptors were obtained from a man younger than 35 in good health. Some clones in this sample may be carry-over from other donors' samples.

Concerning this clone itself: In the same sample, other DNA sequences code for this CDR3. The rearrangement joins TRBV7-9 to TRBJ2-1; no firm D call. This CDR3 is built from 13 residues. Trimming left V 1 base short and J 6 bases short, with 7 bases between. Germline CDR1 SEHNR, CDR2 FQNEAQ (reference sequence). The chain's CDR3 is CASSLGQINEQFF. The CDR3 nucleotides are TGTGCCAGCAGCTTAGGGCAGATCAATGAGCAGTTCTTC.

The chain recombines TRBV2 with TRBJ2-1; D is ambiguous. V was shortened by 4 bases and J by 5 bases, with 18 bases between the two germline ends. The CDR3 consists of 16 residues. Germline V gene data show CDR1 as SNHLY and CDR2 as FYNNEI. In DNA form, the CDR3 reads TGTGCCAGCAGTGTAAAGGCCGAACGGTGGGACAATGAGCAGTTCTTC. Amino acid sequence: CASSVKAERWDNEQFF.

The chain links TRBV5-5 to TRBJ2-7; no definite D call. V gave up 2 bases and J gave up 0 bases, with 6 bases separating them. The CDR3 sequence is 13 residues long. CDR1 is SGHKS, CDR2 YYEKEE, per germline (reference sequence). CDR3 amino acids: CASSFELSYEQYF. The CDR3 bases are TGTGCCAGCAGCTTCGAGCTCTCCTACGAGCAGTACTTC.

J is TRBJ1-5 and V is TRBV2, with D unclear. Germline loops: CDR1 SNHLY, CDR2 FYNNEI. With 6 bases removed from V and 7 bases from J, the gap between germline ends came to 16 bases. This CDR3 contains 14 residues. CDR3 sequence: CASSAPGGVQPQHF. The CDR3 nucleotides read TGTGCCAGCAGCGCGCCCGGTGGGGTGCAGCCCCAGCATTTT. Full variable domain (missing parts from reference TRBV2 and TRBJ1-5): EPEVTQTPSHQVTQMGQEVILRCVPISNHLYFYWYRQILGQKVEFLVSFYNNEISEKSEIFDDQFSVERPDGSNFTLKIRSTKLEDSAMYFCASSAPGGVQPQHFGDGTRLSIL.

The chain couples TRBV5-1 to TRBJ2-1; D not resolved. V lost 4 bases to trimming and J lost 0 bases, with 14 bases between them. CDR1 is SGHRS, CDR2 YFSETQ, per germline. This CDR3 comprises 16 residues. CDR3 protein: CASSPSGSSSYNEQFF. In DNA form, the CDR3 reads TGCGCCAGCAGCCCGTCCGGGTCTAGCTCCTACAATGAGCAGTTCTTC. Full variable domain (rest looked up from reference TRBV5-1 and TRBJ2-1): KAGVTQTPRYLIKTRGQQVTLSCSPISGHRSVSWYQQTPGQGLQFLFEYFSETQRNKGNFPGRFSGRQFSNSRSEMNVSTLELGDSALYLCASSPSGSSSYNEQFFGPGTRLTVL.

The chain couples TRBV5-1 to TRBJ2-2; D is possibly TRBD2 (6 bases). CDR1 is SGHRS, CDR2 YFSETQ, per germline. The CDR3 spans 18 residues. V was shortened by 4 bases and J by 6 bases, with 25 bases between the two germline ends. The CDR3 reads CASSVMRGGDSAPGELFF. DNA of the CDR3: TGCGCCAGCAGCGTTATGAGAGGCGGGGATTCGGCCCCCGGGGAGCTGTTTTTT.

CDR3 bases: TGTGCCAGCAGCCCTATTCGGGGCTCGACTGGAAACACCATATATTTT. It specifies CASSPIRGSTGNTIYF. V usage is TRBV11-2 and J usage is TRBJ1-3, with D possibly TRBD1 on 5 matching bases. This CDR3 spans 16 amino acids. V was shortened by 5 bases and J by 2 bases, with 16 bases between the two germline ends. CDR1 is SGHAT, CDR2 FQNNGV, per germline.

Worth noting for this clone: The sample holds other DNA sequences that translate to the same CDR3. CDR3 nucleotide sequence: TGCAGCGTTGGAGGAGCCTCGTCCTACGAGCAGTACTTC. It yields the protein CSVGGASSYEQYF. The gene calls are TRBV29-1 and TRBJ2-7; D gene uncertain. The V gene's germline CDR1 is SQVTM and CDR2 ANQGSEA. V dropped 4 bases and J dropped 1 base, with 11 bases sitting between them. The CDR3 is made up of 13 amino acids.

On this clone: Other DNA sequences in the same sample also yield this CDR3. The genes are TRBV11-3 and TRBJ2-7; TRBD2 is a possible D gene (5 bases). The CDR3 consists of 13 residues. Germline lookup yields CDR1 SGHNT and CDR2 YENEEA. Trimming removed 1 base from V and 3 bases from J, with 7 bases in between. The CDR3 nucleotides read TGTGCCAGCAGCTTAGGCGCGGGCTACGAGCAGTACTTC. Amino acid sequence: CASSLGAGYEQYF.

The chain is built from TRBV6-5 and TRBJ2-1; D is perhaps TRBD1 (6 bases). The V and J ends lost 1 base and 2 bases respectively, with 9 bases between them. CDR3 length: 15 residues. The germline CDR1 and CDR2 sequences are MNHEY and SVGAGI. The CDR3 sequence: CASSYYRAPYNEQFF. The CDR3 DNA reads as TGTGCCAGCAGTTACTACAGGGCTCCCTACAATGAGCAGTTCTTC.

The rearrangement joins TRBV9 to TRBJ2-5, with 8 bases that match TRBD2. From germline, CDR1 is SGDLS and CDR2 YYNGEE. After removal of 3 bases from V and 5 bases from J, the junction contained 9 bases not matched to a gene. The CDR3 is 15 amino acids. The CDR3 DNA reads as TGTGCCAGCAGCGCCTATAGCGGGGCCATGGAGACCCAGTACTTC. This codes for CASSAYSGAMETQYF. The variable domain in full, completed from reference TRBV9 and TRBJ2-5, reads DSGVTQTPKHLITATGQRVTLRCSPRSGDLSVYWYQQSLDQGLQFLIQYYNGEERAKGNILERFSAQQFPDLHSELNLSSLELGDSALYFCASSAYSGAMETQYFGPGTRLLVL.

This clone was counted once. The chain recombines TRBV5-1 with TRBJ2-1; 7 nucleotides match TRBD2. CDR1 and CDR2 (germline): SGHRS, YFSETQ. The length of the CDR3 is 15 residues. The trim removed 5 bases at V and 2 bases at J, leaving 7 bases unmatched. The CDR3 DNA reads TGCGCCAGCAGATTTCCGGCGGGAGCCTACAATGAGCAGTTCTTC. Protein sequence: CASRFPAGAYNEQFF.

The CDR3 DNA sequence: TGTGCCAGCAGCCTTCCGGGGGAAGATGAGCAGTTCTTC. This encodes CASSLPGEDEQFF. This chain joins TRBV7-9 and TRBJ2-1, with D perhaps TRBD2 (6 bases). Germline loops: CDR1 SEHNR, CDR2 FQNEAQ (reference sequence). The CDR3 loop spans 13 amino acids. Trimming shortened V by 5 bases and J by 8 bases, and 13 bases separated the two germline ends.

A word on this clone: Other DNA sequences from this sample encode an identical CDR3 as well. This chain links TRBV19 with TRBJ2-7; 8 nucleotides line up with TRBD1. This CDR3 spans 14 amino acids. Trimming took 3 bases from V and 4 from J; bases not matched to a gene: 5. The germline CDR1 and CDR2 sequences are LNHDA and SQIVND (reference sequence). CDR3 sequence reads: CASSIGQGAYEQYF. The CDR3 DNA sequence: TGTGCCAGTAGTATCGGTCAGGGGGCTTACGAGCAGTACTTC.

This chain connects TRBV9 to TRBJ2-7; TRBD2 aligns across 9 bases. Germline CDR1 reads SGDLS; CDR2 reads YYNGEE. The CDR3 is 15 amino acids. The junction had 8 bases not matched to a gene; V was cut back by 3 bases and J by 4 bases. The CDR3 DNA reads as TGTGCCAGCAGCGGGCGGGAGGGCCTTCTGTACGAGCAGTACTTC. This gives the protein CASSGREGLLYEQYF. Filled out from reference TRBV9 and TRBJ2-7, the complete variable domain reads DSGVTQTPKHLITATGQRVTLRCSPRSGDLSVYWYQQSLDQGLQFLIQYYNGEERAKGNILERFSAQQFPDLHSELNLSSLELGDSALYFCASSGREGLLYEQYFGPGTRLTVT.

This clone is a singleton in its sample. The chain couples TRBV6-1 to TRBJ1-1; possible D gene TRBD1, 5 bases. Deletions cut 10 bases from V and 6 bases from J, with 18 bases between. Germline lookup yields CDR1 MNHNS and CDR2 SASEGT. The CDR3 has 13 residues. CDR3 sequence reads: CAIGRGSGSEAFF. Written as DNA, the CDR3 is TGTGCCATTGGTCGGGGGAGTGGGTCTGAAGCTTTCTTT.

This clone was seen only once. The V and J genes are TRBV11-2 and TRBJ1-1; D unresolved. Germline V lookup: CDR1 SGHAT, CDR2 FQNNGV. V shed 3 bases and J shed 0 bases, with 11 bases lying between them. This CDR3 contains 15 residues. The CDR3 sequence is CASSLSAVMNTEAFF. CDR3 DNA sequence: TGTGCCAGCAGCTTGTCTGCGGTTATGAACACTGAAGCTTTCTTT.

Concerning this clone: A junction end diverges from the germline sequence, so it may reflect a read error. CDR3 sequence (DNA): TGTGCTAGTGGTTCCGGGGGGCTCAAGTTT. Its protein product is CASGSGGLKF. V gene TRBV12-5 combines with J gene TRBJ1-1; a possible D gene is TRBD1 (6 bases). CDR3 length equals 10 residues. Germline CDR1 reads LGHNT; CDR2 reads FRNRAP. The whole variable domain, filled in from reference TRBV12-5 and TRBJ1-1, reads DARVTQTPRHKVTEMGQEVTMRCQPILGHNTVFWYRQTMMQGLELLAYFRNRAPLDDSGMPKDRFSAEMPDATLATLKIQPSEPRDSAVYFCASGSGGLKFGQGTRLTVV.

This sequence joins TRBV15 and TRBJ2-7; TRBD2 matches at 7 bases. The CDR3 covers 15 residues. V lost 5 bases, J lost 1 base, and 8 bases stayed unmatched. CDR1 is LNHNV and CDR2 is YYDKDF in the germline V gene (reference sequence). In DNA, the CDR3 is TGTGCCACCAGCGAGGAGCGGGACCTTTCCTACGAGCAGTACTTC. Its translation is CATSEERDLSYEQYF.

The rearrangement joins TRBV7-6 to TRBJ2-2, with unresolved D. With 10 bases removed from V and 4 bases from J, the gap between germline ends came to 1 base. The CDR3 runs to 9 residues. Germline assignment: CDR1 SGHVS and CDR2 FNYEAQ. In nucleotides, the CDR3 is TGTGCCATCACCGGGGAGCTGTTTTTT. It encodes CAITGELFF. Together with reference TRBV7-6 and TRBJ2-2, the CDR3 gives the full variable domain: GAGVSQSPRYKVTKRGQDVALRCDPISGHVSLYWYRQALGQGPEFLTYFNYEAQQDKSGLPNDRFSAERPEGSISTLTIQRTEQRDSAMYRCAITGELFFGEGSRLTVL.

The V and J genes are TRBV27 and TRBJ2-7, with 12 bases aligning to TRBD2. Germline CDR1 and CDR2: MNHEY and SMNVEV (reference sequence). J lost 4 bases, V lost 6 bases, and 10 bases had no gene match. This CDR3 has 16 amino acids. This CDR3 is CASRQFLAGGPYEQYF. CDR3 coding DNA: TGTGCCAGCAGGCAGTTCCTAGCGGGAGGGCCGTACGAGCAGTACTTC.

This rearrangement joins TRBV7-6 to TRBJ1-1, with D maybe TRBD1 (6 bases). The CDR3 totals 13 residues. Looked up from germline, CDR1 is SGHVS and CDR2 is FNYEAQ. The V end lost 2 bases, the J end lost 7 bases, and 11 bases lay between the germline ends. The CDR3 is CASSLSGAFEAFF. Here the CDR3 DNA reads TGTGCCAGCAGCTTATCAGGGGCCTTTGAAGCTTTCTTT.

Only one count was recorded for this clone. This chain uses TRBV27 with TRBJ2-7, with D hard to call. This CDR3 comprises 13 residues. Trimming removed 2 bases at V and 7 bases at J, with 12 bases between. Germline CDR1 reads MNHEY; CDR2 reads SMNVEV (reference sequence). The CDR3 coding sequence is TGTGCCAGCAGTTTAGGGTTATCACTTGAGCAGTACTTC. Translated, it gives CASSLGLSLEQYF.

This sequence joins TRBV4-2 and TRBJ1-1, with 9 bases that match TRBD1. Germline CDR1 LGHNA, CDR2 YNFKEQ. Germline trimming cut 0 bases from V and 2 bases from J; bases unmatched to any gene: 4. This CDR3 has 16 amino acids. This chain's CDR3 is CASSQDDRGGNTEAFF. CDR3 nucleotide sequence: TGTGCCAGCAGCCAAGATGACAGGGGGGGCAACACTGAAGCTTTCTTT.

This sequence joins TRBV27 and TRBJ1-5; TRBD1 matches 7 bases. V dropped 2 bases and J dropped 0; count of bases not matched to a gene: 1. Germline CDR1 reads MNHEY; CDR2 reads SMNVEV (reference sequence). The length of the CDR3 is 15 residues. The CDR3 DNA sequence: TGTGCCAGCAGTTTACACAGGGGTAGCAATCAGCCCCAGCATTTT. Translated: CASSLHRGSNQPQHF.

The chain combines TRBV4-1 with TRBJ2-2; no firm D call. The germline CDR1 and CDR2 sequences are MGHRA and YSYEKL. Trimming took off 3 bases at V and 4 bases at J, with 12 bases between the two ends. This CDR3 is built from 15 residues. The CDR3 DNA reads as TGCGCCAGCAGCCATGGGGTCGGATTCACCGGGGAGCTGTTTTTT. Translated: CASSHGVGFTGELFF.

V is TRBV19 and J is TRBJ2-1, with 9 nucleotides matching TRBD1. J was trimmed by 4 bases and V by 5 bases; bases with no gene match: 9. Germline assignment: CDR1 LNHDA and CDR2 SQIVND (reference sequence). CDR3 length equals 16 residues. The CDR3 protein is CASSPSRGQGYNEQFF. The CDR3, as DNA: TGTGCCAGTAGTCCCAGCCGGGGACAGGGATACAATGAGCAGTTCTTC.

The V call is TRBV5-1, the J call TRBJ2-3, with 7 positions matching TRBD2. The germline V gene encodes CDR1 SGHRS and CDR2 YFSETQ. J gave up 2 bases and V 0 bases, and 6 bases lay outside the gene matches. The CDR3 spans 16 residues. CDR3 nucleotide sequence: TGCGCCAGCAGCTTGGCGACTAGCAGTTCCACAGATACGCAGTATTTT. It encodes CASSLATSSSTDTQYF.

This chain connects TRBV21-1 to TRBJ2-1; the table's D call TRBD2 went unverified against the DNA. TRBV21-1 is listed as a pseudogene. The CDR3 totals 16 residues. CDR3 protein: CASSKDASGRSNEQFF. The CDR3 DNA reads TGTGCCAGCAGCAAAGACGCTAGCGGGAGGAGCAATGAGCAGTTCTTC.

This chain connects TRBV19 to TRBJ1-1; TRBD1 matches 7 bases. The germline V gene has CDR1 LNHDA and CDR2 SQIVND (reference sequence). Trimming cost V 6 bases and J 4 bases; bases outside gene matches: 11. The CDR3 totals 15 residues. CDR3 nucleotide sequence: TGTGCCAGTAGGGGAGACAGGGACCGTCTCACTGAAGCTTTCTTT. The encoded protein is CASRGDRDRLTEAFF.